One sample yielded the 9 T cell receptor beta chains listed below, sequenced in a study of shared clonotypes between healthy human individuals. Generated by immunoSEQ multiplex PCR, the TCRdb table keeps only in-frame clones and is missing some. The table lists hundreds of thousands of clones, about 96% of them singletons. The sample was naive CD4+ T cells sorted from blood. Subset described: CD45RA+ positively selected. The receptors shown here come from a woman in her thirties in good health.

The chain employs TRBV7-7 and TRBJ2-1, with 11 bases fitting TRBD2. The CDR3 is 15 amino acids. The ends lost 5 bases at V and 8 bases at J; junction bases unmatched: 8. CDR1 is SSHAT and CDR2 is FNYEAQ in the germline V gene (reference sequence). Here the CDR3 reads CASSVLAGVMDEQFF. Here the CDR3 DNA reads TGTGCCAGCAGCGTACTAGCGGGAGTTATGGATGAGCAGTTCTTC.

The V call is TRBV28, the J call TRBJ2-7; no firm D call. The germline CDR1 and CDR2 sequences are MDHEN and SYDVKM. The CDR3 runs to 12 residues. In DNA form, the CDR3 reads TGTGCGAGCTCTCGTAATCCCTACGAGCAGTACTTC. Its translation: CASSRNPYEQYF.

This rearrangement joins TRBV5-8 to TRBJ2-5, with D hard to call. The J call is in doubt because the DNA end fits TRBJ2-7 better. Germline V gives CDR1 SGHTS, CDR2 YDEGEE. The CDR3 is made up of 16 amino acids. The CDR3 DNA is TGTGCCAGCAGCTTGTCTCCCGGCCTGAGCTCCTACGAGCAGTACTTC. Its translation is CASSLSPGLSSYEQYF.

This chain connects TRBV30 to TRBJ1-4, with 9 positions matching TRBD1. This CDR3 is built from 14 residues. After removal of 3 bases from V and 6 bases from J, the junction contained 5 bases not matched to a gene. Per the germline V gene, CDR1 is GTSNPN and CDR2 is SVGIG (reference sequence). As DNA, the CDR3 is TGTGCCTGGAGGGGACAGGGAGGGGATGAAAAACTGTTTTTT. Translated, it gives CAWRGQGGDEKLFF.

This sequence joins TRBV6-5 and TRBJ2-7; 8 bases are shared with TRBD1. With V trimmed by 0 bases and J by 2 bases, 6 bases remained unmatched. Germline V CDR1 and CDR2: MNHEY, SVGAGI. There are 16 residues in the CDR3. Written as DNA, the CDR3 is TGTGCCAGCAGTTACTCTTTCAGGACAGGGCCCTACGAGCAGTACTTC. This translates into CASSYSFRTGPYEQYF.

The V call is TRBV27, the J call TRBJ2-1; 14 nucleotides align to TRBD2. Trimming removed 5 bases from V and 10 bases from J; junction bases left unmatched: 7. CDR1 and CDR2 (germline): MNHEY, SMNVEV (reference sequence). The CDR3 consists of 15 residues. Here the CDR3 reads CASSPRRLAGGEQFF. The CDR3 DNA is TGTGCCAGCAGTCCCAGAAGACTAGCGGGAGGGGAGCAGTTCTTC.

The J gene is TRBJ2-5, the V gene TRBV29-1, with 8 nucleotides matching TRBD2. The CDR3 is 13 residues long. After removal of 4 bases from V and 3 bases from J, the junction contained 4 bases not matched to a gene. Germline loops: CDR1 SQVTM, CDR2 ANQGSEA. The CDR3 protein is CSVAGGPEETQYF. CDR3 nucleotides: TGCAGCGTTGCGGGGGGGCCGGAAGAGACCCAGTACTTC.

The V and J genes are TRBV6-6 and TRBJ2-1, with 8 bases identical to TRBD1. The J segment lost 5 bases and the V segment lost 6 bases, leaving 6 bases of the junction unmatched. CDR1 and CDR2 (germline): MNHNY, SVGAGI (reference sequence). The CDR3 consists of 14 residues. The CDR3 here is CASSTGGMDNEQFF. Here the CDR3 DNA reads TGTGCCAGCAGCACAGGGGGTATGGACAATGAGCAGTTCTTC.

CDR3 loop: CASSSGTGDFNEQFF. The CDR3 DNA sequence: TGTGCCAGCAGCTCCGGGACTGGGGACTTCAATGAGCAGTTCTTC. The chain is built from TRBV11-3 and TRBJ2-1; possible D gene TRBD2, 6 bases. The CDR3 spans 15 residues. Per the germline V gene, CDR1 is SGHNT and CDR2 is YENEEA. V lost 4 bases and J 6 bases, leaving 16 bases between the germline ends.